This TCR beta chain was observed in a study of T cell repertoires in cytomegalovirus infection. Study as a whole: Public TCR beta signatures indicated both CMV infection and matching HLA type.

The CDR3 contains 18 residues. Per germline, CDR1 SEHNR and CDR2 FQNEAQ (reference sequence). V lost 5 bases to trimming and J lost 1 base, with 23 bases between them. This clonotype turned up a few times. TCRdb used MiXCR to reprocess the reads, holding one entry per CDR3 protein. The table includes 200,000 to 250,000 distinct CDR3 sequences, 20% to 25% detected once. The chain joins TRBV7-9 to TRBJ1-2; unclear D gene. Sequenced: CD8+ T cells from PBMCs. The receptor was isolated from a human donor in good health (CMV status not recorded). Some clones in this sample may be carry-over from other donors' samples. The CDR3 loop is CASSPASGLDLHNYGYTF. CDR3 nucleotides: TGTGCCAGCAGCCCCGCCTCGGGTTTGGATCTTCATAACTATGGCTACACCTTC.